One sample yielded the 26 T cell receptor beta chains listed below, sequenced in a study of T cells in Graves' hyperthyroidism and ophthalmopathy. Template material for amplifying TCR beta CDR3 regions consisted of RNA transcripts. First-round RT-PCR with HTBI primers amplified the TCR CDR3 region. One entry per CDR3 protein, called by TCRdb with MiXCR from the multiplex PCR reads. The sample includes roughly 650,000 distinct CDR3 sequences, around 16% of them seen just once. Sequences were obtained from blood. All receptors come from a woman between 40 and 50 years old with Graves' ophthalmopathy.

This clonotype was found many times. V usage is TRBV12-3 or TRBV12-4 and J usage is TRBJ1-1; D is unresolved. With 4 bases removed from V and 0 bases from J, the gap between germline ends came to 9 bases. This CDR3 comprises 14 residues. CDR3 in amino acids: CASSSQLMNTEAFF. In DNA form, the CDR3 reads TGTGCCAGCAGTTCCCAATTAATGAACACTGAAGCTTTCTTT.

Comments on this clonotype: Just one base apart from a much larger clone, this may be a read error. This CDR3 is CASRARLLNTGELFF. CDR3 DNA sequence: TGTGCCAGCAGGGCGAGACTCTTGAACACCGGGGAGCTGTTTTTT. The rearrangement links TRBV2 to TRBJ2-2; D gene ambiguous. V was pared by 6 bases and J by 1 base, with 12 bases between. From germline, CDR1 is SNHLY and CDR2 FYNNEI. The CDR3 spans 15 residues. The full variable domain, completed using reference TRBV2 and TRBJ2-2, is EPEVTQTPSHQVTQMGQEVILRCVPISNHLYFYWYRQILGQKVEFLVSFYNNEISEKSEIFDDQFSVERPDGSNFTLKIRSTKLEDSAMYFCASRARLLNTGELFFGEGSRLTVL.

In this sample, this clonotype turned up many times. The chain carries TRBV7-2 and TRBJ1-1; D remains unclear. Trimming pared 6 bases from V and 2 bases from J, leaving 10 bases between. The CDR3 spans 13 residues. CDR1 is SGHTA and CDR2 is FQGNSA in the germline V gene. The CDR3 reads CASSEGTNTEAFF. The CDR3 DNA sequence: TGTGCCAGCAGTGAGGGAACCAACACTGAAGCTTTCTTT.

In this sample, this clonotype turned up many times. The CDR3 region is CASRETGGLFNYGYTF. DNA for the CDR3: TGTGCCAGCAGGGAGACAGGGGGCTTATTCAACTATGGCTACACCTTC. The chain recombines TRBV2 with TRBJ1-2, with 10 bases aligning to TRBD1. Germline V gene data show CDR1 as SNHLY and CDR2 as FYNNEI. The CDR3 consists of 16 residues. The V and J ends lost 6 bases and 2 bases, in that order; junction bases with no gene match: 9. The entire variable domain, with the rest obtained from reference TRBV2 and TRBJ1-2, is as follows: EPEVTQTPSHQVTQMGQEVILRCVPISNHLYFYWYRQILGQKVEFLVSFYNNEISEKSEIFDDQFSVERPDGSNFTLKIRSTKLEDSAMYFCASRETGGLFNYGYTFGSGTRLTVV.

This clonotype was counted at least ten times. CDR3 protein: CAINLLRDITYEQYF. The CDR3 DNA follows: TGTGCCATCAACTTACTGCGGGATATAACCTACGAGCAGTACTTC. The chain recombines TRBV7-9 with TRBJ2-7; the D gene is possibly TRBD2 (6 bases). Germline-derived CDR1 and CDR2 are SEHNR and FQNEAQ (reference sequence). CDR3 length: 15 amino acids. V was trimmed by 10 bases and J by 2 bases, leaving 21 bases between them.

The chain couples TRBV5-4 to TRBJ2-2; 7 bases are shared with TRBD1. J lost 4 bases, V lost 3 bases, and 6 bases had no gene match. Per germline, CDR1 SGHNT and CDR2 YYREEE (reference sequence). This CDR3 has 15 amino acids. The CDR3 protein is CASSSRTGATGELFF. The CDR3 coding sequence is TGTGCCAGCAGCTCAAGAACAGGGGCCACCGGGGAGCTGTTTTTT.

The rearrangement joins TRBV5-1 to TRBJ1-4, with D possibly matching TRBD1 (6 bases). CDR1 is SGHRS and CDR2 is YFSETQ in the germline V gene. The V end lost 1 base, the J end lost 7 bases, and 11 bases lay between the germline ends. CDR3 length: 14 amino acids. The CDR3: CASSLMGGPEKLFF. As DNA, the CDR3 is TGCGCCAGCAGCTTGATGGGGGGCCCTGAAAAACTGTTTTTT.

This clonotype was detected only a few times. This chain joins TRBV7-9 and TRBJ1-6; no reliable D call. The germline CDR1 and CDR2 sequences are SEHNR and FQNEAQ (reference sequence). V lost 1 base, J lost 10 bases, and 11 bases lay in between. The CDR3 runs to 14 residues. The CDR3 loop is CASSLESSGSPLHF. In nucleotides, the CDR3 is TGTGCCAGCAGCTTAGAGTCATCGGGCTCACCCCTCCACTTT.

This clonotype was counted ten times or more. The rearrangement links TRBV9 to TRBJ2-7; D uncertain. The CDR3 extends over 14 amino acids. Germline-derived CDR1 and CDR2 are SGDLS and YYNGEE. V was pared by 0 bases and J by 0 bases, with 7 bases between. CDR3 in DNA: TGTGCCAGCAGCGTAGGGGGAAACTCCTACGAGCAGTACTTC. Translated, it gives CASSVGGNSYEQYF.

This clonotype was picked up many times. This sequence joins TRBV7-9 and TRBJ2-3, with 9 bases lining up with TRBD2. This CDR3 contains 16 residues. The germline CDR1 and CDR2 sequences are SEHNR and FQNEAQ (reference sequence). J gave up 1 base and V 2 bases, and 4 bases lay outside the gene matches. As DNA, the CDR3 is TGTGCCAGCAGCTTATGGCCTAGCGGGGGCACAGATACGCAGTATTTT. Translation: CASSLWPSGGTDTQYF.

V usage is TRBV20-1 and J usage is TRBJ1-6, with 7 bases that match TRBD1. The CDR3 loop spans 15 amino acids. The V gene's germline CDR1 is DFQATT and CDR2 SNEGSKA (reference sequence). V gave up 3 bases and J gave up 0 bases; unmatched junction bases: 2. The CDR3 sequence is CSARDRSSYNSPLHF. In DNA, the CDR3 is TGCAGTGCTAGGGACAGGAGCTCCTATAATTCACCCCTCCACTTT.

This clonotype was observed a handful of times. V is TRBV20-1 and J is TRBJ2-2; no clear D. V lost 0 bases and J lost 1, with 9 bases in between. The V gene's germline CDR1 is DFQATT and CDR2 SNEGSKA (reference sequence). The CDR3 runs to 15 residues. The CDR3 sequence: CSARDDEQNTGELFF. Written as DNA, the CDR3 is TGCAGTGCTAGAGATGACGAACAGAACACCGGGGAGCTGTTTTTT.

This clonotype was recorded many times. The V and J genes are TRBV2 and TRBJ1-2; D is unclear. This CDR3 is 14 amino acids long. Germline CDR1 SNHLY, CDR2 FYNNEI. With 6 bases removed from V and 0 bases from J, the gap between germline ends came to 11 bases. The CDR3 loop reads CASRGSLANYGYTF. DNA for the CDR3: TGTGCCAGCAGAGGGAGTTTGGCTAACTATGGCTACACCTTC.

This clonotype was counted at least ten times. The V call is TRBV28, the J call TRBJ2-2; D is undetermined. Trimming pared 7 bases from V and 1 base from J, leaving 16 bases between. Germline lookup yields CDR1 MDHEN and CDR2 SYDVKM. CDR3 length equals 16 residues. The CDR3 DNA is TGTGCCAGCACCCCAGGTTGGGAAAAGAACACCGGGGAGCTGTTTTTT. Protein sequence: CASTPGWEKNTGELFF. The whole variable domain, filled in from reference TRBV28 and TRBJ2-2, reads DVKVTQSSRYLVKRTGEKVFLECVQDMDHENMFWYRQDPGLGLRLIYFSYDVKMKEKGDIPEGYSVSREKKERFSLILESASTNQTSMYLCASTPGWEKNTGELFFGEGSRLTVL.

The chain is built from TRBV5-1 and TRBJ1-6, with a possible D match to TRBD1 (6 bases). The CDR3 contains 17 residues. V was trimmed by 1 base and J by 7 bases, leaving 18 bases between them. Germline assignment: CDR1 SGHRS and CDR2 YFSETQ. CDR3 coding DNA: TGCGCCAGCAGCTTGTCGTCGAATCCGGGGGCCAATTCACCCCTCCACTTT. Translation: CASSLSSNPGANSPLHF.

This chain links TRBV4-2 with TRBJ2-7; the match to TRBD2 covers 8 bases. Looked up from germline, CDR1 is LGHNA and CDR2 is YNFKEQ. This CDR3 contains 16 residues. V lost 4 bases and J lost 2; bases outside the gene matches: 10. CDR3 sequence (DNA): TGTGCCAGCAGCCCGTACACTAGCGGAGACCCCTACGAGCAGTACTTC. It encodes CASSPYTSGDPYEQYF.

This clonotype was observed at least ten times. This sequence joins TRBV2 and TRBJ2-7; D perhaps matches TRBD1 (6 bases). This CDR3 is built from 11 residues. Germline assignment: CDR1 SNHLY and CDR2 FYNNEI. V was cut by 7 bases and J by 4 bases, with 8 bases left in between. CDR3 region: CASITGYEQYF. CDR3 sequence (DNA): TGTGCCAGCATTACAGGGTACGAGCAGTACTTC.

V and J are TRBV10-3 and TRBJ1-2, with TRBD1 as a possible D gene (5 bases). This CDR3 region has 13 residues. V lost 5 bases, J lost 3 bases, and 10 bases lay in between. Germline CDR1 reads ENHRY; CDR2 reads SYGVKD. The DNA of the CDR3 is TGTGCCATCAGTCGGGGCTTGGACTATGGCTACACCTTC. Protein sequence: CAISRGLDYGYTF.

This clonotype has ten or more counts. This rearrangement joins TRBV2 to TRBJ2-5; D remains unclear. V was trimmed by 4 bases and J by 4 bases, leaving 4 bases between them. The CDR3 spans 11 residues. In germline, CDR1 is SNHLY, CDR2 FYNNEI. The CDR3 here is CASSVVETQYF. The CDR3, as DNA: TGTGCCAGCAGTGTAGTAGAGACCCAGTACTTC.

In its sample, this clonotype was seen many times. The gene calls are TRBV5-1 and TRBJ1-1; tentative D call: TRBD1 (6 bases). Trimming left V 0 bases short and J 0 bases short, with 9 bases between. CDR1 SGHRS and CDR2 YFSETQ come from the germline V gene. The length of the CDR3 is 15 residues. The CDR3 loop reads CASSLVGGMNTEAFF. The CDR3 DNA follows: TGCGCCAGCAGCTTGGTTGGGGGCATGAACACTGAAGCTTTCTTT.

This clonotype was observed a handful of times. The chain recombines TRBV9 with TRBJ2-2, with D unresolved. Deletions cut 4 bases from V and 1 base from J, with 11 bases between. The CDR3 loop spans 15 amino acids. Germline CDR1 SGDLS, CDR2 YYNGEE. The CDR3 DNA reads TGTGCCAGCAGCTCCTCACGGGTGAACACCGGGGAGCTGTTTTTT. Residues: CASSSSRVNTGELFF.

The chain carries TRBV20-1 and TRBJ2-7; 7 bases match TRBD2. The CDR3 runs to 13 residues. Germline CDR1 DFQATT, CDR2 SNEGSKA (reference sequence). The ends lost 5 bases at V and 3 bases at J; junction bases unmatched: 7. The CDR3 DNA sequence: TGCAGTGCTGGACCTAGCGGAGACTACGAGCAGTACTTC. This encodes CSAGPSGDYEQYF.

This clonotype came up many times. The rearrangement joins TRBV9 to TRBJ2-3, with D perhaps matching TRBD2 (6 bases). CDR3 length: 15 amino acids. Germline CDR1 is SGDLS and CDR2 is YYNGEE. Trimming left V 0 bases short and J 2 bases short, with 10 bases between. The CDR3 sequence: CASSVGLADTDTQYF. DNA for the CDR3: TGTGCCAGCAGCGTAGGATTAGCGGACACAGATACGCAGTATTTT.

This clonotype was found many times. The CDR3 sequence: CSVEGQGGETQYF. The CDR3 region has the DNA TGCAGCGTTGAAGGTCAGGGTGGTGAGACCCAGTACTTC. The chain links TRBV29-1 to TRBJ2-5; the D gene is possibly TRBD1 (5 bases). Germline CDR1 and CDR2: SQVTM and ANQGSEA. The CDR3 totals 13 residues. Trimming left V 1 base short and J 5 bases short, with 11 bases between.

The V gene is TRBV7-8, the J gene TRBJ2-2; possibly TRBD2 for D (5 bases). Trimming shortened V by 1 base and J by 6 bases, and 12 bases separated the two germline ends. This CDR3 has 15 residues. Germline CDR1 and CDR2: SGHVS and FQNEAQ. The CDR3 bases are TGTGCCAGCAGCTTAGAAGGGAGTTCACCCGGGGAGCTGTTTTTT. This gives the protein CASSLEGSSPGELFF.

The V gene is TRBV5-8, the J gene TRBJ1-1; D is ambiguous. Trimming took 4 bases from V and 3 from J, leaving 10 bases between them. The CDR3 consists of 13 residues. Looked up from germline, CDR1 is SGHTS and CDR2 is YDEGEE. In DNA form, the CDR3 reads TGTGCCAGCAGCCTCCAACTGGACACTGAAGCTTTCTTT. Protein: CASSLQLDTEAFF. The full variable domain, in which reference TRBV5-8 and TRBJ1-1 provide the parts outside the CDR3, is EAGVTQSPTHLIKTRGQQATLRCSPISGHTSVYWYQQALGLGLQFLLWYDEGEERNRGNFPPRFSGRQFPNYSSELNVNALELEDSALYLCASSLQLDTEAFFGQGTRLTVV.